Below are 15 T cell receptor beta chains sequenced from a single sample in a study of T cell responses to AZD1222 COVID-19 vaccine. Here immunoSEQ multiplex PCR was the method, and the copy in TCRdb shows in-frame clones only, minus some. The data show about 120,000 clones, under 95% seen once. The source was peripheral blood, collected on day 0 of AZD1222 vaccination. These receptors originate from an adult in good health.

This chain uses TRBV10-1 with TRBJ2-5; 12 bases align to TRBD2. After removal of 2 bases from V and 2 bases from J, the junction contained 3 bases not matched to a gene. This CDR3 spans 16 amino acids. Germline CDR1 reads WNHNN; CDR2 reads SYGVQD (reference sequence). This chain's CDR3 is CASSEGLAGSQETQYF. Here the CDR3 DNA reads TGCGCCAGCAGTGAGGGACTAGCGGGATCTCAAGAGACCCAGTACTTC.

This chain links TRBV30 with TRBJ1-6; D possibly corresponds to TRBD1 (6 bases). Germline V gives CDR1 GTSNPN, CDR2 SVGIG (reference sequence). Trimming left V 0 bases short and J 10 bases short, with 22 bases between. CDR3 length: 17 residues. The CDR3 spells CAWSVGGLGRTYSPLHF. The CDR3 DNA follows: TGTGCCTGGAGTGTAGGGGGTCTAGGACGAACGTACTCACCCCTCCACTTT.

The chain carries TRBV6-6 and TRBJ1-4; weak D call: TRBD1 (6 bases). Trimming removed 5 bases from V and 1 base from J, with 17 bases in between. The CDR3 is made up of 17 amino acids. Germline CDR1 and CDR2: MNHNY and SVGAGI (reference sequence). Here the CDR3 DNA reads TGTGCCAGCAGTCACACCAGGGGAGGGGAAACTAATGAAAAACTGTTTTTT. It is translated as CASSHTRGGETNEKLFF.

The gene calls are TRBV5-8 and TRBJ1-5, with a possible D match to TRBD1 (6 bases). This CDR3 comprises 15 residues. The V end lost 4 bases, the J end lost 6 bases, and 17 bases lay between the germline ends. Looked up from germline, CDR1 is SGHTS and CDR2 is YDEGEE. In DNA, the CDR3 is TGTGCCAGCAGCCAGTTTAGGGGGGCGGGTCAGCCCCAGCATTTT. Its translation is CASSQFRGAGQPQHF.

The genes are TRBV19 and TRBJ1-1; D remains ambiguous. The germline V gene has CDR1 LNHDA and CDR2 SQIVND (reference sequence). Deletions cut 3 bases from V and 3 bases from J, with 8 bases between. CDR3 length equals 13 residues. The CDR3 is CASSIYGDTEAFF. In DNA, the CDR3 is TGTGCCAGTAGTATCTACGGGGACACTGAAGCTTTCTTT. Looking up the rest from reference TRBV19 and TRBJ1-1 gives the full variable domain: DGGITQSPKYLFRKEGQNVTLSCEQNLNHDAMYWYRQDPGQGLRLIYYSQIVNDFQKGDIAEGYSVSREKKESFPLTVTSAQKNPTAFYLCASSIYGDTEAFFGQGTRLTVV.

This sequence joins TRBV27 and TRBJ1-1, with 7 bases fitting TRBD1. V shed 4 bases and J 5 bases; nucleotides not matched to a gene: 16. The germline CDR1 and CDR2 sequences are MNHEY and SMNVEV (reference sequence). This CDR3 region has 17 residues. The DNA for the CDR3 is TGTGCCAGCAGTTCTCAGCTTGGACAGGTCAAAGGAACTGAAGCTTTCTTT. Its translation is CASSSQLGQVKGTEAFF.

V usage is TRBV30 and J usage is TRBJ1-5, with D unclear. CDR1 GTSNPN and CDR2 SVGIG come from the germline V gene (reference sequence). CDR3 length: 14 amino acids. The V end lost 0 bases, the J end lost 6 bases, and 12 bases lay between the germline ends. In nucleotides, the CDR3 is TGTGCCTGGAGTGTACATTGGTTGGGTCAGCCCCAGCATTTT. It translates to CAWSVHWLGQPQHF.

The V gene is TRBV15, the J gene TRBJ1-3; 7 nucleotides match TRBD1. With 2 bases clipped from V and 0 bases from J, the junction kept 10 bases outside the gene matches. Looked up from germline, CDR1 is LNHNV and CDR2 is YYDKDF (reference sequence). The CDR3 runs to 18 residues. CDR3 nucleotide sequence: TGTGCCACCAGCAGATTCACTACAGGGGCCTCCTCTGGAAACACCATATATTTT. This sequence encodes CATSRFTTGASSGNTIYF.

The chain links TRBV5-4 to TRBJ2-1; TRBD2 agrees at 9 bases. V lost 2 bases, J lost 8 bases, and 2 bases stayed unmatched. The germline gives CDR1 SGHNT, CDR2 YYREEE (reference sequence). The CDR3 contains 13 residues. The CDR3 reads CASSFSGSDEQFF. The CDR3 DNA reads as TGTGCCAGCAGCTTTAGCGGGAGCGATGAGCAGTTCTTC.

The chain carries TRBV18 and TRBJ1-2; possibly TRBD1 for D (5 bases). CDR1 is KGHSH and CDR2 is LQKENI in the germline V gene. V lost 4 bases and J 3 bases, leaving 9 bases between the germline ends. This CDR3 contains 13 residues. The CDR3 spells CASSQGFDYGYTF. CDR3 sequence (DNA): TGTGCCAGCTCACAGGGGTTTGACTATGGCTACACCTTC.

The chain recombines TRBV28 with TRBJ2-7; 9 nucleotides match TRBD2. Germline assignment: CDR1 MDHEN and CDR2 SYDVKM. V shed 7 bases, J shed 1 base, and the junction held 5 bases outside the gene matches. This CDR3 comprises 14 residues. CDR3: CASIGGRASYEQYF. The CDR3 DNA is TGTGCCAGCATAGGCGGGAGGGCTTCCTACGAGCAGTACTTC.

The count of this clone is one. The J gene is TRBJ1-6, the V gene TRBV7-9; 10 bases fit TRBD1. The CDR3 is 17 amino acids. Germline-derived CDR1 and CDR2 are SEHNR and FQNEAQ (reference sequence). V shed 5 bases and J 7 bases; nucleotides not matched to a gene: 11. The CDR3 nucleotides read TGTGCCAGCAGCCCCCAACTGCCGGGACAGGGGAATTCACCCCTCCACTTT. Protein: CASSPQLPGQGNSPLHF.

This clone was recorded a few times. The rearrangement joins TRBV19 to TRBJ1-1, with D unresolved. The CDR3 consists of 14 residues. Trimming cost V 5 bases and J 6 bases, with 16 bases left between them. The germline V gene encodes CDR1 LNHDA and CDR2 SQIVND (reference sequence). CDR3: CASSSNVGRAEAFF. CDR3 DNA sequence: TGTGCCAGTAGTTCTAACGTGGGGAGGGCTGAAGCTTTCTTT.

V gene TRBV5-1 combines with J gene TRBJ1-2, with 9 bases that match TRBD1. After removal of 0 bases from V and 2 bases from J, the junction contained 2 bases not matched to a gene. CDR1 is SGHRS and CDR2 is YFSETQ in the germline V gene. This CDR3 region has 15 residues. CDR3 nucleotides: TGCGCCAGCAGCTTGGCCGGGACAGGGAACTATGGCTACACCTTC. Translating it yields CASSLAGTGNYGYTF.

The rearrangement joins TRBV5-1 to TRBJ2-7; TRBD1 is a possible D gene (5 bases). Germline lookup yields CDR1 SGHRS and CDR2 YFSETQ. The length of the CDR3 is 13 residues. Trimming left V 4 bases short and J 3 bases short, with 11 bases between. CDR3 sequence (DNA): TGCGCCAGCAGCGTTACAGGTTACTACGAGCAGTACTTC. Its protein is CASSVTGYYEQYF.